This entry concerns a single T cell receptor beta chain. The data belong to a study of cytomegalovirus exposure and HLA in healthy donors. PCR involved 60 Vbeta and 13 Jbeta primers. The data were produced by immunoSEQ multiplex PCR, yet TCRdb's version contains in-frame clones alone and is incomplete. The table has about 190,000 clones, roughly four fifths seen once. The source of this sequence is a man aged 18 to 29 in good health and CMV-seronegative. Input material: PBMCs.

The DNA of the CDR3 is TGTGCCACCAGCAGACAGCCTTATGGGACAGCAACTAATGAAAAACTGTTTTTT. Translated: CATSRQPYGTATNEKLFF. The V gene is TRBV15, the J gene TRBJ1-4; 7 positions match TRBD1. This CDR3 has 18 amino acids. Germline V gives CDR1 LNHNV, CDR2 YYDKDF (reference sequence). Germline trimming cut 2 bases from V and 0 bases from J; bases unmatched to any gene: 9.